The entry that follows covers one TCR beta chain sequence. Per the authors' pipeline: It was from reference gene primer amplification that nucleated cell counts were estimated. Data came from immunoSEQ multiplex PCR; TCRdb stores just in-frame clones and leaves some out. V and J calls and clone size come straight from that table; D and trimming were deduced from the DNA. Of about 260,000 clones in the sample, more than 75% were seen once. Trimming cost V 0 bases and J 1 base, with 13 bases left between them. The CDR3 runs to 16 residues. Germline V CDR1 and CDR2: SGHKS, YYEKEE (reference sequence). The data were obtained in a study of blood T cell repertoires in COVID-19. Study in general: PBMCs, B-cell-depleted T cells, or T cells were the source of the cDNA or gDNA that made up the material.

Seattle patients were enrolled while actively infected and followed longitudinally. The TCR was taken from a woman in her sixties with COVID-19, enrolled during active disease. Specimen: peripheral blood. The chain employs TRBV5-5 and TRBJ2-5; D is possibly TRBD1 (5 bases). In DNA form, the CDR3 reads TGTGCCAGCAGCTTGGTTGGGTCAGGGATCCAAGAGACCCAGTACTTC. It yields the protein CASSLVGSGIQETQYF.